Following are 30 T cell receptor beta chains from one sample sequenced in a study of T cell repertoires in cytomegalovirus infection. No antigen has been identified for these receptors. One entry per CDR3 protein results from TCRdb running MiXCR on the reads. The sample holds around 750,000 distinct CDR3 sequences, around a third seen once. Sequenced here: cultured CD8+ T cells from PBMCs, sampled from culture after CMV antigen stimulation. The receptors here all came from a human donor in good health (CMV status not recorded). Some clones in this sample may be carry-over from other donors' samples.

The chain carries TRBV10-3 and TRBJ2-7, with TRBD2 as a possible D gene (5 bases). The CDR3 loop spans 13 amino acids. Deletions cut 3 bases from V and 3 bases from J, with 9 bases between. From germline, CDR1 is ENHRY and CDR2 SYGVKD. The CDR3 is CAISDREGYEQYF. The CDR3 DNA follows: TGTGCCATCAGTGATCGGGAAGGCTACGAGCAGTACTTC.

The table lists this clonotype with a few counts. The chain uses TRBV6-5 and TRBJ2-7; a possible D gene is TRBD1 (6 bases). CDR1 is MNHEY and CDR2 is SVGAGI in the germline V gene. V lost 2 bases and J 3 bases, leaving 14 bases between the germline ends. This CDR3 comprises 15 residues. The CDR3 spells CASSYADGQNYEQYF. Here the CDR3 DNA reads TGTGCCAGCAGTTACGCGGACGGACAGAACTACGAGCAGTACTTC.

V is TRBV25-1 and J is TRBJ2-2; D tentatively fits TRBD1 or TRBD2 (5 bases each). V lost 7 bases and J lost 7, with 7 bases in between. The CDR3 consists of 11 residues. The germline CDR1 and CDR2 sequences are MGHDK and SYGVNS. CDR3 amino acids: CASMRGGELFF. The CDR3 DNA is TGTGCCAGCATGAGGGGCGGGGAGCTGTTTTTT. Full variable domain (missing parts from reference TRBV25-1 and TRBJ2-2): EADIYQTPRYLVIGTGKKITLECSQTMGHDKMYWYQQDPGMELHLIHYSYGVNSTEKGDLSSESTVSRIRTEHFPLTLESARPSHTSQYLCASMRGGELFFGEGSRLTVL.

This clonotype appeared a few times. J is TRBJ1-4 and V is TRBV7-6; D is ambiguous. The CDR3 contains 15 residues. The germline gives CDR1 SGHVS, CDR2 FNYEAQ. V gave up 9 bases and J gave up 5 bases, with 19 bases separating them. For the CDR3, the DNA is TGTGCCAGTCCCTCGGATGTTGCTCCCAATGAAAAACTGTTTTTT. Protein: CASPSDVAPNEKLFF. Full variable domain (outside the CDR3, taken from reference TRBV7-6 and TRBJ1-4): GAGVSQSPRYKVTKRGQDVALRCDPISGHVSLYWYRQALGQGPEFLTYFNYEAQQDKSGLPNDRFSAERPEGSISTLTIQRTEQRDSAMYRCASPSDVAPNEKLFFGSGTQLSVL.

At least ten counts were recorded for this clonotype. CDR3 protein: CASSYRDPKDTQYF. CDR3 in DNA: TGTGCCAGCAGCTACCGGGACCCTAAGGATACGCAGTATTTT. The chain links TRBV7-8 to TRBJ2-3, with D perhaps TRBD1 or TRBD2 (5 bases each). Trimming left V 4 bases short and J 6 bases short, with 14 bases between. CDR3 length: 14 residues. Germline lookup yields CDR1 SGHVS and CDR2 FQNEAQ.

This clonotype was counted at least ten times. V is TRBV7-2 and J is TRBJ1-3, with 10 nucleotides matching TRBD1. J lost 2 bases, V lost 4 bases, and 11 bases had no gene match. From germline, CDR1 is SGHTA and CDR2 FQGNSA. There are 18 residues in the CDR3. The CDR3 coding sequence is TGTGCCAGCAGCTCACTCGGGACAGGGGCTGTTCCTGGAAACACCATATATTTT. This encodes CASSSLGTGAVPGNTIYF.

This clonotype showed up just a few times. V usage is TRBV27 and J usage is TRBJ1-1, with D maybe TRBD1 (5 bases). The CDR3 is 11 residues long. Trimming left V 8 bases short and J 6 bases short, with 10 bases between. CDR1 and CDR2 (germline): MNHEY, SMNVEV (reference sequence). The CDR3 loop is CASQGSAEAFF. CDR3 bases: TGTGCCAGCCAGGGCTCCGCTGAAGCTTTCTTT.

This clonotype was counted only a few times. This chain joins TRBV11-2 and TRBJ2-4, with D hard to call. Deletions cut 3 bases from V and 0 bases from J, with 12 bases between. Germline values: CDR1 SGHAT, CDR2 FQNNGV. The CDR3 extends over 16 amino acids. CDR3 amino acids: CASSFSNALAKNIQYF. The CDR3 bases are TGTGCCAGCAGCTTCTCAAACGCACTAGCCAAAAACATTCAGTACTTC.

The table lists this clonotype with a count of one. The chain couples TRBV4-3 to TRBJ2-1, with 7 bases identical to TRBD1. Germline loops: CDR1 LGHNA, CDR2 YSLEER. V shed 1 base, J shed 8 bases, and the junction held 5 bases outside the gene matches. The CDR3 totals 14 residues. For the CDR3, the DNA is TGCGCCAGCAGCCAAGGGACAGGAGTTTATGAGCAGTTCTTC. It encodes CASSQGTGVYEQFF.

The CDR3, as DNA: TGTGCCAGCAGTAAACAGGACAGGGGGCTATTTGATGAGCAGTTCTTC. As protein: CASSKQDRGLFDEQFF. The rearrangement uses TRBV6-6 and TRBJ2-1; TRBD1 agrees at 11 bases. After removal of 5 bases from V and 8 bases from J, the junction contained 11 bases not matched to a gene. In germline, CDR1 is MNHNY, CDR2 SVGAGI (reference sequence). The CDR3 has 16 amino acids.

This clonotype was counted between two and nine times. The CDR3 loop is CASSPPQDRGETQYF. The CDR3 coding sequence is TGTGCCAGCTCACCACCGCAGGACAGGGGAGAGACCCAGTACTTC. The genes are TRBV18 and TRBJ2-5; 9 bases are a match to TRBD1. The CDR3 contains 15 residues. V was pared by 0 bases and J by 4 bases, with 3 bases of the junction left unmatched. Germline V lookup: CDR1 KGHSH, CDR2 LQKENI.

This chain joins TRBV15 and TRBJ1-5, with a tentative D call TRBD1 (6 bases). CDR3 length: 20 amino acids. The germline CDR1 and CDR2 sequences are LNHNV and YYDKDF (reference sequence). Trimming shortened V by 1 base and J by 0 bases, and 22 bases separated the two germline ends. CDR3 amino acids: CATSRVAGRIGGYSNQPQHF. In nucleotides, the CDR3 is TGTGCCACCAGCAGAGTCGCAGGGAGGATAGGGGGGTATAGCAATCAGCCCCAGCATTTT.

This clonotype was detected a few times. The gene calls are TRBV12-5 and TRBJ1-6; 8 nucleotides align to TRBD1. Germline lookup yields CDR1 LGHNT and CDR2 FRNRAP. This CDR3 is built from 18 residues. The ends lost 3 bases at V and 5 bases at J; junction bases unmatched: 12. This CDR3 reads CASGFRQSEDRDNSPLHF. The CDR3, as DNA: TGTGCTAGTGGTTTCCGCCAATCCGAGGACAGGGATAATTCACCCCTCCACTTT.

This chain joins TRBV3-1 and TRBJ1-1, with D possibly matching TRBD1 (6 bases). Trimming stripped 3 bases from V and 6 bases from J, with 14 bases between. Germline loops: CDR1 LGHDT, CDR2 YNNKEL (reference sequence). The CDR3 runs 14 residues. The CDR3 protein is CASSHEVRGSEAFF. CDR3 coding DNA: TGTGCCAGCAGCCATGAGGTCAGGGGTTCTGAAGCTTTCTTT.

This clonotype was picked up many times. The V and J genes are TRBV7-2 and TRBJ1-2, with D tentatively TRBD1 (5 bases). The CDR3 has 13 amino acids. Between the trimmed V and J ends, which lost 7 bases and 8 bases, there was a span of 17 bases. Germline assignment: CDR1 SGHTA and CDR2 FQGNSA. CDR3 loop: CASKPGGVTGYTF. DNA for the CDR3: TGTGCCAGCAAGCCCGGGGGAGTCACAGGCTACACCTTC.

This clonotype was seen more than once but under ten times. The rearrangement joins TRBV27 to TRBJ1-1; the D is unclear. V was trimmed by 2 bases and J by 4 bases, leaving 11 bases between them. This CDR3 has 14 residues. CDR1 and CDR2 (germline): MNHEY, SMNVEV (reference sequence). CDR3 DNA sequence: TGTGCCAGCAGTTTAAGGGCCGGGGTCACTGAAGCTTTCTTT. Translation gives CASSLRAGVTEAFF.

This clonotype has ten or more counts. The rearrangement joins TRBV7-8 to TRBJ2-7; D is perhaps TRBD1 or TRBD2 (6 bases each). The CDR3 has 15 amino acids. Trimming cost V 1 base and J 3 bases, with 13 bases left between them. Per the germline V gene, CDR1 is SGHVS and CDR2 is FQNEAQ. The CDR3 DNA reads TGTGCCAGCAGCTTAGAGGGGGGAATATACTACGAGCAGTACTTC. Its protein product is CASSLEGGIYYEQYF.

V is TRBV27 and J is TRBJ2-3; D possibly corresponds to TRBD1 (5 bases). Trimming stripped 0 bases from V and 3 bases from J, with 10 bases between. The germline gives CDR1 MNHEY, CDR2 SMNVEV (reference sequence). The CDR3 covers 15 residues. The CDR3, as DNA: TGTGCCAGCAGTTTATCCCCCCAGGGAACAGATACGCAGTATTTT. Translation: CASSLSPQGTDTQYF.

CDR3 sequence: CASSHKQGATEKLFF. The CDR3 region has the DNA TGTGCCAGCAGCCACAAACAGGGGGCGACGGAAAAACTGTTTTTT. V gene TRBV7-9 combines with J gene TRBJ1-4; 9 bases map to TRBD1. This CDR3 region has 15 residues. In germline, CDR1 is SEHNR, CDR2 FQNEAQ (reference sequence). V was clipped by 5 bases and J by 8 bases; unmatched bases: 9.

This clonotype was detected only a few times. The CDR3 DNA sequence: TGTGCCAGCAGTTCCTTGCCGAGCCAATACAATGAGCAGTTCTTC. Its protein product is CASSSLPSQYNEQFF. This sequence joins TRBV6-5 and TRBJ2-1; D is ambiguous. The germline V gene encodes CDR1 MNHEY and CDR2 SVGAGI. CDR3 length equals 15 residues. Between the trimmed V and J ends, which lost 4 bases and 4 bases, there was a span of 14 bases.

The rearrangement joins TRBV10-3 to TRBJ2-2; D remains unclear. The V end was cut by 6 bases, the J end by 3 bases, with 5 bases between. This CDR3 has 12 amino acids. CDR1 ENHRY and CDR2 SYGVKD come from the germline V gene. The CDR3 sequence: CAIRQDTGELFF. CDR3 bases: TGTGCCATCAGGCAAGACACCGGGGAGCTGTTTTTT.

This clonotype was detected only a few times. The chain recombines TRBV6-6 with TRBJ2-3, with a weak D call TRBD2 (5 bases). Germline values: CDR1 MNHNY, CDR2 SVGAGI (reference sequence). V lost 3 bases to trimming and J lost 5 bases, with 18 bases between them. The CDR3 is 16 residues long. The CDR3 DNA reads as TGTGCCAGCAGTTATGTTGGTCGGCGGGCGCGAGATACGCAGTATTTT. Translated, it gives CASSYVGRRARDTQYF.

This clonotype has at least ten counts. The V and J genes are TRBV7-2 and TRBJ2-1; TRBD2 matches at 8 bases. Germline V gene data show CDR1 as SGHTA and CDR2 as FQGNSA. This CDR3 has 17 amino acids. Trimming cost V 3 bases and J 0 bases; bases outside gene matches: 7. CDR3 protein: CASSLILAGSSYNEQFF. CDR3 in DNA: TGTGCCAGCAGCTTGATATTAGCGGGGAGCTCCTACAATGAGCAGTTCTTC.

The chain couples TRBV29-1 to TRBJ2-5; a weak D match, TRBD2 (7 bases). The CDR3 is 15 amino acids. Trimming took off 7 bases at V and 6 bases at J, with 24 bases between the two ends. Germline V gene data show CDR1 as SQVTM and CDR2 as ANQGSEA. CDR3 sequence: CSGYGGGGRLKTQYF. The CDR3 DNA is TGCAGCGGCTATGGAGGGGGGGGGCGGTTGAAGACCCAGTACTTC.

V gene TRBV6-2 or TRBV6-3 combines with J gene TRBJ1-5; TRBD1 is a possible D gene (5 bases). V lost 0 bases, J lost 6 bases, and 12 bases lay in between. CDR3 size: 15 residues. Looked up from germline, CDR1 is MNHEY and CDR2 is SVGEGT. CDR3 sequence: CASSYSGESTQPQHF. CDR3 DNA: TGTGCCAGCAGTTACTCAGGGGAATCCACTCAGCCCCAGCATTTT.

The V and J genes are TRBV7-9 and TRBJ1-1, with D unresolved. The V end lost 3 bases, the J end lost 4 bases, and 6 bases lay between the germline ends. This CDR3 contains 12 residues. The germline V gene encodes CDR1 SEHNR and CDR2 FQNEAQ (reference sequence). CDR3 DNA: TGTGCCAGCAGCTTCAGAGCCACTGAAGCTTTCTTT. Protein product: CASSFRATEAFF.

This clonotype was detected only a few times. The chain links TRBV6-4 to TRBJ2-2; 9 positions match TRBD1. V shed 2 bases and J 1 base; nucleotides not matched to a gene: 2. The CDR3 consists of 16 residues. In germline, CDR1 is MRHNA, CDR2 SNTAGT. The CDR3 region is CASSDLGQGNTGELFF. In DNA, the CDR3 is TGTGCCAGCAGTGACCTGGGACAGGGGAACACCGGGGAGCTGTTTTTT.

The rearrangement links TRBV9 to TRBJ2-7, with no clear D. Germline lookup yields CDR1 SGDLS and CDR2 YYNGEE. The CDR3 has 12 amino acids. The V end was cut by 3 bases, the J end by 3 bases, with 7 bases between. The CDR3 DNA is TGTGCCAGCAGCGCGTCATACTACGAGCAGTACTTC. The encoded protein is CASSASYYEQYF.

V is TRBV7-6 and J is TRBJ2-1; 7 bases are shared with TRBD1. With 5 bases clipped from V and 9 bases from J, the junction kept 7 bases outside the gene matches. CDR1 is SGHVS and CDR2 is FNYEAQ in the germline V gene. The CDR3 is 13 residues long. The CDR3 protein is CASSPTGVIEQFF. CDR3 sequence (DNA): TGTGCCAGCAGCCCTACAGGGGTAATTGAGCAGTTCTTC.

This clonotype has only a few counts. The V gene is TRBV20-1, the J gene TRBJ1-2; 8 bases are a match to TRBD1. In germline, CDR1 is DFQATT, CDR2 SNEGSKA (reference sequence). Losses at the gene ends were 5 bases for V and 2 bases for J; bases not matched to a gene: 10. This CDR3 is 15 amino acids long. The DNA of the CDR3 is TGCAGTGCTTTAGACAGGGGCCTATCGAACTATGGCTACACCTTC. Translated: CSALDRGLSNYGYTF.